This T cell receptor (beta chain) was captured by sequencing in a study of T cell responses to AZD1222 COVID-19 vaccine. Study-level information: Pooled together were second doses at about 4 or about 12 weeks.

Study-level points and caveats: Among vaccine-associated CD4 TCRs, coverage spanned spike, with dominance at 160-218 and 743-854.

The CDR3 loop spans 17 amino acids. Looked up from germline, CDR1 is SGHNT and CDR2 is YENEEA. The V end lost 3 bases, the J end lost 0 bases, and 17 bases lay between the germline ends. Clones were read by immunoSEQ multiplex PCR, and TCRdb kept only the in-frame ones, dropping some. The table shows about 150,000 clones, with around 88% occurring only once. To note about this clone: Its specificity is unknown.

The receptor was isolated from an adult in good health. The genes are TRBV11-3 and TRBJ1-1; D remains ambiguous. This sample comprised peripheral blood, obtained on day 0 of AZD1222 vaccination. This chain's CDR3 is CASSLAGSLLMNTEAFF. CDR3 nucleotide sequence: TGTGCCAGCAGCTTGGCCGGGTCCCTTCTCATGAACACTGAAGCTTTCTTT. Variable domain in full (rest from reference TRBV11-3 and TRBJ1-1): EAGVVQSPRYKIIEKKQPVAFWCNPISGHNTLYWYLQNLGQGPELLIRYENEEAVDDSQLPKDRFSAERLKGVDSTLKIQPAELGDSAVYLCASSLAGSLLMNTEAFFGQGTRLTVV.